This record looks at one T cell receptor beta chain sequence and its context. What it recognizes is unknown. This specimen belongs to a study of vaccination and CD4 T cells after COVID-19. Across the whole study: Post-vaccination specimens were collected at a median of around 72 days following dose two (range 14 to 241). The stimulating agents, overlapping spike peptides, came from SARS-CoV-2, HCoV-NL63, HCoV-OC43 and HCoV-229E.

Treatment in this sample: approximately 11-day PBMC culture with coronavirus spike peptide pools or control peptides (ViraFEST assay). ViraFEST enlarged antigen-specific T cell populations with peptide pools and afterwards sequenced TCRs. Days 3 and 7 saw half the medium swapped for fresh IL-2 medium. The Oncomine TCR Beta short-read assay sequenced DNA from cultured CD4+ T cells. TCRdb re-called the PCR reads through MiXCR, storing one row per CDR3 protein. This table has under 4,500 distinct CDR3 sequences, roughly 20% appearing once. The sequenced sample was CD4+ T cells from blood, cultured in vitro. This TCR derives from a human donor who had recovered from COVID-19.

The CDR3 here is CAWSLQTRAFF. DNA for the CDR3: TGTGCCTGGAGCCTCCAGACGAGAGCTTTCTTT. The rearrangement joins TRBV30 to TRBJ1-1; no reliable D call. With 3 bases removed from V and 10 bases from J, the gap between germline ends came to 12 bases. There are 11 residues in the CDR3. CDR1 is GTSNPN, CDR2 SVGIG, per germline (reference sequence).